This record concerns one T cell receptor beta chain sequence. Under the authors' procedure: Nucleated cell counts were estimated from reference gene primer amplification. Generated by immunoSEQ multiplex PCR, the TCRdb table keeps only in-frame clones and is missing some. The V and J calls and clone size were taken over from that table, and D and trimming were inferred from the DNA. The sample comprises roughly 120,000 clones, under 80% of which are singletons, and 2% to 2.5% rests with the top ten. Germline CDR1 and CDR2: SGHDT and YYEEEE. CDR3 length: 15 residues. Germline trimming cut 4 bases from V and 5 bases from J; bases unmatched to any gene: 11. These data come from a study of blood T cell repertoires in COVID-19. Study-wide context: COVID-19 samples collected from the United States, Italy and Spain covered acute and convalescent phases. Nucleic acid was either cDNA or gDNA, and it came from T cells, B-cell-depleted T cells, or PBMCs.

The sample taken for sequencing was peripheral blood. The chain recombines TRBV5-6 with TRBJ2-7; 8 bases match TRBD1. The sequence was collected from a man in his sixties or seventies with acute or convalescent COVID-19. The CDR3 sequence is CASSPPRGLQHEQYF. CDR3 DNA sequence: TGTGCCAGCAGCCCTCCCAGGGGGCTTCAGCACGAGCAGTACTTC.